This T cell receptor beta chain is from a study of shared clonotypes between healthy human individuals. Study-level findings and limits: Sharing across four donors was highest in naive CD4 (roughly 5%) and lowest in memory CD8 (roughly 0.4%).

Note on this clone: The antigen is unknown.

The CDR3 is 14 residues long. V lost 7 bases and J lost 8, with 17 bases in between. Germline values: CDR1 MNHNY, CDR2 SVGAGI (reference sequence). Clones were read by immunoSEQ multiplex PCR, and TCRdb kept only the in-frame ones, dropping some. The sample includes about 1.1 million clones, approximately 77% of them seen just once. Every donor, a Caucasian adult, lived in Nashville, Tennessee. The TCR originated in a man aged 18 to 29 in good health. Some clones in this sample may be carry-over from other donors' samples. The chain couples TRBV6-6 to TRBJ1-4; D ambiguous. Sequenced input: memory CD4+ T cells from PBMCs. Specified subset: CD45RA-negative fraction. The CDR3 loop is CASTPRQTLEKLFF. CDR3 DNA: TGTGCCAGCACCCCCAGACAAACTTTAGAAAAACTGTTTTTT.